This T cell receptor beta chain originates from a study of blood T cell dynamics during melanoma immunotherapy. Study-wide findings and caveats: The study could not tell melanoma-specific clones from general immune activation.

About this clone itself: The antigen is undetermined.

The V gene lost 4 bases and the J gene lost 4 bases, with 9 bases spanning the gap. The germline V gene has CDR1 SGHRS and CDR2 YFSETQ. The CDR3 is made up of 14 amino acids. Every bulk PBMC sample received the same 350 ng of DNA. Repertoires were generated with immunoSEQ multiplex PCR, while TCRdb's copy carries only in-frame clones and drops some. There are thousands of clones in the sample; around 87% occur only once, and under 20% lies in the top ten. The time point was: pre-treatment baseline. One draw preceded checkpoint blockade; another followed its first cycle at week 3. Disease control meant complete response, partial response or stable disease at 12 weeks.

The origin of this receptor is a human donor with melanoma. Sample: blood, taken from a patient treated with checkpoint blockade. The J gene is TRBJ2-6, the V gene TRBV5-1; D gene uncertain. The CDR3 region is CASSGRTGANVLTF. The CDR3 nucleotides are TGCGCCAGCAGCGGTAGGACCGGGGCCAACGTCCTGACTTTC.